This TCR beta chain was retrieved from a study of T cell clonotyping in hematopoietic cell transplantation. The method was immunoSEQ multiplex PCR; TCRdb's version includes in-frame clones alone and lacks a portion of them. Of around 7,000 clones listed, about 98% are singletons. CDR1 SGHRS and CDR2 YFSETQ come from the germline V gene. The CDR3 runs to 12 residues. Trimming removed 4 bases from V and 0 bases from J, with 5 bases in between. This clonotype was sampled from a male patient between 55 and 70 years old who had an allogeneic stem cell transplant from a related donor, so the T cells may come from the graft donor. Some clones in this sample may be carry-over from other donors' samples. The J gene is TRBJ2-7, the V gene TRBV5-1; D uncertain. The sequencing used PBMCs, collected 30 days after allogeneic stem cell transplant. CDR3 residues: CASSPDSYEQYF. Here the CDR3 DNA reads TGCGCCAGCAGCCCCGACTCCTACGAGCAGTACTTC.